This TCR beta chain was identified in a study of T cell responses to AZD1222 COVID-19 vaccine. General study results and limits: Recipients of AZD1222 seropositive at baseline numbered only six or seven. The sample set comprised mostly white British donors with more females, and clonal diversity was possibly underestimated.

Concerning this clone itself: Its antigen is still unknown.

Assay used: immunoSEQ multiplex PCR; TCRdb lists only in-frame clones, some missing. The data show approximately 150,000 clones, about 91% seen once. Second-dose schedules of about 4 or about 12 weeks were combined. Germline V gene sequence: CDR1 WSHSY, CDR2 SAAADI. The CDR3 loop spans 18 amino acids. Trimming took 0 bases from V and 10 from J, leaving 22 bases between them. Source: peripheral blood, taken 28 days after the second AZD1222 dose. The chain has TRBV10-2 and TRBJ1-6; D is perhaps TRBD1 (6 bases). This clonotype was obtained from an adult who received the AZD1222 COVID-19 vaccine. The CDR3 spells CASSESPGASPRGSPLHF. The CDR3 nucleotides are TGCGCCAGCAGTGAGTCCCCAGGGGCCTCTCCCAGGGGATCACCCCTCCACTTT.